Sequencing of this T cell receptor beta chain was carried out in a study of T cells in Graves' hyperthyroidism and ophthalmopathy. This clonotype came up many times. As yet, its antigen is unknown. Over 18 months, lack of ophthalmopathy progression marked Graves' hyperthyroidism as stable. Amplified TCR beta CDR3 regions derived from RNA transcripts. TCR CDR3 underwent first-round RT-PCR with the HTBI primer set. Via MiXCR, TCRdb re-called the multiplex PCR reads, giving one row per CDR3 protein. The sample yields approximately 420,000 distinct CDR3 sequences, 12% to 15% seen once. Study conclusions and caveats: Onset of ophthalmopathy came a median 6.5 months after the model predicted it. Researchers report that a 13 V-J model separated ophthalmopathy from stable hyperthyroidism.

The sample consisted of blood. The TCR was taken from a woman aged 18 to 35 with Graves' hyperthyroidism.

This CDR3 is CATSRGPPNQPQHF. The DNA for the CDR3 is TGTGCCACCAGCAGGGGACCGCCGAATCAGCCCCAGCATTTT. The chain carries TRBV15 and TRBJ1-5, with TRBD1 as a possible D gene (5 bases). The germline CDR1 and CDR2 sequences are LNHNV and YYDKDF (reference sequence). V lost 3 bases and J 4 bases, leaving 10 bases between the germline ends. The CDR3 contains 14 residues.